This record covers a single T cell receptor beta chain. A clone one base away is much larger, so this may be a read error. Molecular barcoded adaptors covering alpha/delta and beta/gamma chains were used on approximately 400 ng RNA. TCRdb analysed the reads with MiXCR anew, one entry per CDR3 protein. The table lists 85,000 to 100,000 distinct CDR3 sequences, 20% to 25% of them singletons. This specimen comes from a study of read filtering for tumor transcriptome and immune sequencing. V was pared by 11 bases and J by 3 bases, with 7 bases between. The CDR3 has 10 amino acids. CDR1 is SNHLY and CDR2 is FYNNEI in the germline V gene.

The rearrangement uses TRBV2 and TRBJ2-5, with unresolved D. The sequenced material came from a population of CD138-negative cells sorted from bone marrow. This clonotype was sampled from a donor at least 40 years old with multiple myeloma. In nucleotides, the CDR3 is TGTGCCTGCGCGGAAGAGACCCAGTACTTC. Residues: CACAEETQYF.